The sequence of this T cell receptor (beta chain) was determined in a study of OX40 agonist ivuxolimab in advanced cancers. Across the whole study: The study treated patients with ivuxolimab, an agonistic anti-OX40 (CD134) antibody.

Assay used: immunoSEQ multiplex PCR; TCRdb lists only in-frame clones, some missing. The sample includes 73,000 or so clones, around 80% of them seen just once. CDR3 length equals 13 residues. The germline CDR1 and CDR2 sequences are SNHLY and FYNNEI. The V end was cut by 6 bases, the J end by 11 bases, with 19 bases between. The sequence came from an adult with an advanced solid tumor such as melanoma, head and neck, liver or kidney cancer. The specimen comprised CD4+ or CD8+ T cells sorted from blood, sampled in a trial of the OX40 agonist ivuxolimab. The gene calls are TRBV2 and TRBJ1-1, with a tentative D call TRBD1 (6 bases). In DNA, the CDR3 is TGTGCCAGCAGAACAGGGCCGCCCGTTGTGGCTTTCTTT. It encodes CASRTGPPVVAFF. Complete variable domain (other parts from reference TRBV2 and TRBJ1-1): EPEVTQTPSHQVTQMGQEVILRCVPISNHLYFYWYRQILGQKVEFLVSFYNNEISEKSEIFDDQFSVERPDGSNFTLKIRSTKLEDSAMYFCASRTGPPVVAFFGQGTRLTVV.